What follows are 12 T cell receptor beta chains derived from one specimen sequenced in a study of T cell responses to AZD1222 COVID-19 vaccine. Libraries were prepared by immunoSEQ multiplex PCR; TCRdb keeps only in-frame clonotypes and omits some of them. The sample carries over 110,000 clones, around 91% recorded once. The specimen was peripheral blood, collected on day 0 of AZD1222 vaccination. The source is an adult in good health.

The CDR3 loop reads CASSRRGDRDTQYF. The CDR3 region has the DNA TGCGCCAGCAGCCGCCGAGGGGACCGCGATACGCAGTATTTT. The V and J genes are TRBV5-1 and TRBJ2-3; the D call may be TRBD1 or TRBD2 (5 bases each). The V end lost 4 bases, the J end lost 6 bases, and 15 bases lay between the germline ends. CDR3 length equals 14 residues. Germline lookup yields CDR1 SGHRS and CDR2 YFSETQ.

The V call is TRBV2, the J call TRBJ2-1, with 12 positions matching TRBD2. Germline V lookup: CDR1 SNHLY, CDR2 FYNNEI. The J segment lost 9 bases and the V segment lost 11 bases, leaving 11 bases of the junction unmatched. The CDR3 runs to 14 residues. CDR3 sequence: CAAQTGLAGIEQFF. For the CDR3, the DNA is TGTGCCGCGCAGACGGGACTAGCGGGCATTGAGCAGTTCTTC.

This clone was counted only a few times. The gene calls are TRBV25-1 and TRBJ1-1; TRBD1 matches at 7 bases. The V gene's germline CDR1 is MGHDK and CDR2 SYGVNS. V lost 6 bases, J lost 6 bases, and 10 bases stayed unmatched. This CDR3 spans 14 amino acids. This CDR3 is CASRPGGSGSEAFF. In nucleotides, the CDR3 is TGTGCCAGCAGGCCAGGGGGGTCGGGATCTGAAGCTTTCTTT.

The chain couples TRBV5-5 to TRBJ1-1, with D tentatively TRBD1 (5 bases). The CDR3 has 15 residues. With 2 bases removed from V and 1 base from J, the gap between germline ends came to 12 bases. CDR1 SGHKS and CDR2 YYEKEE come from the germline V gene (reference sequence). DNA for the CDR3: TGTGCCAGCAGCTTTCCGGGACCGAAGAACACTGAAGCTTTCTTT. Translation gives CASSFPGPKNTEAFF.

This clone was counted only a few times. This chain links TRBV28 with TRBJ1-2; no clear D. Per the germline V gene, CDR1 is MDHEN and CDR2 is SYDVKM. This CDR3 has 12 residues. The V end was cut by 1 base, the J end by 6 bases, with 6 bases between. The CDR3 loop reads CASSLFGNGYTF. The DNA for the CDR3 is TGTGCCAGCAGTTTATTTGGGAATGGCTACACCTTC.

Only one count was recorded for this clone. V usage is TRBV5-1 and J usage is TRBJ2-1; D gene uncertain. The CDR3 extends over 13 amino acids. The germline V gene encodes CDR1 SGHRS and CDR2 YFSETQ. Trimming pared 0 bases from V and 9 bases from J, leaving 10 bases between. CDR3: CASSLGLDGEQFF. The CDR3 region has the DNA TGCGCCAGCAGCTTGGGGCTAGATGGTGAGCAGTTCTTC.

This sequence joins TRBV5-5 and TRBJ2-7; 8 bases are a match to TRBD2. Trimming removed 3 bases from V and 5 bases from J; junction bases left unmatched: 10. This CDR3 is built from 15 residues. Germline V gives CDR1 SGHKS, CDR2 YYEKEE (reference sequence). The CDR3 reads CASSWLAGRANEQYF. The CDR3 nucleotides are TGTGCCAGCAGCTGGTTAGCGGGGAGGGCGAACGAGCAGTACTTC.

V usage is TRBV9 and J usage is TRBJ2-1; 9 bases agree with TRBD1. Germline V lookup: CDR1 SGDLS, CDR2 YYNGEE. After removal of 3 bases from V and 6 bases from J, the junction contained 7 bases not matched to a gene. The CDR3 totals 15 residues. The CDR3 sequence is CASSGGTGSFNEQFF. Here the CDR3 DNA reads TGTGCCAGCAGCGGCGGGACAGGGTCTTTCAATGAGCAGTTCTTC. Full variable domain (missing parts from reference TRBV9 and TRBJ2-1): DSGVTQTPKHLITATGQRVTLRCSPRSGDLSVYWYQQSLDQGLQFLIQYYNGEERAKGNILERFSAQQFPDLHSELNLSSLELGDSALYFCASSGGTGSFNEQFFGPGTRLTVL.

The genes are TRBV24-1 and TRBJ1-4; D is possibly TRBD1 (6 bases). The germline CDR1 and CDR2 sequences are KGHDR and SFDVKD. Trimming took 10 bases from V and 8 from J, leaving 22 bases between them. The CDR3 totals 15 residues. CDR3 region: CATKGRIGGEEKLFF. DNA for the CDR3: TGTGCCACGAAGGGCAGGATAGGGGGAGAGGAAAAACTGTTTTTT.

V gene TRBV5-8 combines with J gene TRBJ2-1, with 7 bases matching TRBD2. V lost 4 bases to trimming and J lost 4 bases; unmatched junction nucleotides: 11. Germline CDR1 is SGHTS and CDR2 is YDEGEE. The CDR3 contains 16 residues. The CDR3 loop is CASSLGASGPYNEQFF. The CDR3 coding sequence is TGTGCCAGCAGCCTCGGTGCTAGCGGACCGTACAATGAGCAGTTCTTC.

This clone has just a few counts. The chain recombines TRBV15 with TRBJ1-1, with D possibly TRBD1 on 6 matching bases. Germline V lookup: CDR1 LNHNV, CDR2 YYDKDF (reference sequence). The CDR3 runs 13 residues. Trimming left V 7 bases short and J 3 bases short, with 12 bases between. CDR3 sequence: CATTRRGDTEAFF. In DNA form, the CDR3 reads TGTGCCACCACCCGCAGGGGAGACACTGAAGCTTTCTTT.

V usage is TRBV4-1 and J usage is TRBJ2-7; no definite D call. The CDR3 loop spans 15 amino acids. Per germline, CDR1 MGHRA and CDR2 YSYEKL. Between the trimmed V and J ends, which lost 0 bases and 0 bases, there was a span of 9 bases. CDR3 in DNA: TGCGCCAGCAGCCAAGATGGCCAGGTCTCCTACGAGCAGTACTTC. As protein: CASSQDGQVSYEQYF.